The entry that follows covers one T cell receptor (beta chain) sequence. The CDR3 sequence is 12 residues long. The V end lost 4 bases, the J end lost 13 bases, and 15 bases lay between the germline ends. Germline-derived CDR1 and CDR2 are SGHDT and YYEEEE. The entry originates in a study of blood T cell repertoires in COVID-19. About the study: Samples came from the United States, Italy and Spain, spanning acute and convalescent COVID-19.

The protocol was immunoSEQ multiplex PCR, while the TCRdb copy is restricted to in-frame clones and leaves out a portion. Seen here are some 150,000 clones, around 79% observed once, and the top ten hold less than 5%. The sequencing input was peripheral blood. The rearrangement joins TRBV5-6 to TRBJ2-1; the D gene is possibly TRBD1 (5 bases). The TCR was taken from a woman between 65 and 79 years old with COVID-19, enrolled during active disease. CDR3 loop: CASSLSGWTQFF. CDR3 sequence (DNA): TGTGCCAGCAGCCTGTCAGGGTGGACCCAGTTCTTC.